This T cell receptor beta chain stems from a study of shared clonotypes between healthy human individuals (dated by TCRdb to between 2020 and 2021). Some background on the complete study: The cohort comprised two women and three men aged 18 to 49 years. Libraries were prepared and TCR repertoires were sequenced by different laboratories using diverse techniques, in order to increase sequencing depth and limit assay-specific biases. For each donor, CD4 naive and CD4 memory were each run on three plates, CD8 naive on two plates, and CD8 memory on one plate. Each donor's leukapheresis produced roughly between roughly 0.85 and 10 billion PBMCs. To estimate repertoire size and how much clonotypes are shared between individuals, the study performed deep sequencing of blood TCR repertoires from roughly five healthy adults.

The donors were healthy, HIV-negative adults with no recently reported acute infections or vaccinations. Only Caucasian adults living in Nashville, Tennessee, USA were represented among the donors. CD4+ T cells were enriched by magnetic negative selection, after which naive cells were positively selected on CD45RA and the negative fraction was taken as the memory subset. After blood collection by leukapheresis, PBMCs were isolated using Ficoll-Histopaque density gradient centrifugation and then cryopreserved in the vapor phase of liquid nitrogen. Analytical flow cytometry was used to check the purity and quantity of each magnetically sorted T cell population. From each sorted fraction, genomic DNA was isolated and quantified by UV absorbance on a Nanodrop 2000c. General findings and caveats noted by the study authors: Incomplete sequencing was indicated by rarefaction of sorted-subset datasets, despite the large sequencing depth. Naive subsets generally had larger estimated clonotype richness than memory subsets did. Sharing across a few donors was observed for approximately 4.6% of naive CD4, 3.5% of naive CD8, 2% to 2.5% of memory CD4, and roughly 0.4% of memory CD8 clonotypes. Pairwise subsampling indicated that sequencing depth was expected to affect the degree of clonotype sharing among donors. Clonotypes shared by all four sorted-subset donors showed higher generation probabilities than non-shared clonotypes. Because the study included a small number of donors, the genetic and exposure-history diversity represented was limited. Only blood was sampled, and tissue TCR repertoires likely differ from those in blood.

TCR CDR3 regions were amplified from genomic DNA by multiplex PCR using the deep immunoSEQ assay. For each cell subset, the extracted genomic DNA was distributed evenly across all wells of several immunoSEQ 96-well plates, and each plate served as one replicate. For sorted subsets, roughly 0.2 ug genomic DNA, equal to 25,000 to 35,000 T cell genomes, was loaded into each replicate PCR. Purified libraries were measured with a Qubit 3.0 fluorometer, size-checked on a Bioanalyzer 2100, and measured again with the KAPA Library Quantification kit. A separate single-read 150-cycle Illumina NextSeq 550 flow cell was used to sequence each immunoSEQ 96-well plate. Concerning the study's data processing: Because the immunoSEQ output included only junctional sequences and no quality scores, the filtering could not be the same as the filtering used for full-length reads. Sequences were annotated with PyIR, a Python wrapper for IgBLAST v1.9, and V/J genes and CDR3 were assigned using IMGT germline references. Reads were removed for weak V/J assignments (E-value above 1e-6), missing CDR3, stop codons, out-of-frame junctions, or ambiguous translated residues. V3J clonotypes were defined as sequences sharing the same inferred V gene, J gene, and CDR3 amino acid sequence. The percentage overlap between two repertoires was calculated by dividing the number of shared unique clonotypes by the size of the smaller repertoire. Repertoire richness was assessed with RTK rarefaction, the Chao1 estimator, and Recon v2.1 estimates of unobserved clonotypes. OLGA was used to compute generation probabilities for all TCRbeta clonotypes that the gDNA method yielded from a handful of donors. The clones in this table, taken by TCRdb from immuneACCESS, are in-frame only. Not every clone is retained; where verified, under half of the shortfall comes from an unresolved V gene, and the cause of the rest is unknown. V and J calls and clone size are as listed in that table; D and trimming were resolved from the DNA. The sample includes roughly 2 million clones, with around 95% observed a single time. The top ten clones comprise less than 0.15% of the sample.

Spanning cysteine to phenylalanine, the CDR3 consists of 13 amino acids. The DNA shown is the 39-base CDR3, in frame from base 1. V loses 6 bases, J loses 0 bases, and the germline ends lie 8 bases apart. Sequences MNHEY (CDR1) and SVGAGI (CDR2) are obtained from the germline V gene. Points on this clone: The target of this receptor is not known. No base quality values were provided; no much bigger clone lies one nucleotide off.

The chain uses TRBV6-5 and TRBJ2-5; the D gene is possibly TRBD1, with 5 bases matching. The receptor was derived from a man between 18 and 29 years old in good health. Sequenced material: naive CD4+ T cells sorted from blood. Interpreted using the paper, the cell subset or site label stands for: CD45RA+ positively selected. DNA sequence: TGTGCCAGCAGGCAGGGAAACCAAGAGACCCAGTACTTC. It translates to CASRQGNQETQYF.